Shown below are 27 T cell receptor beta chains from a single sample sequenced in a study of STAT5B mutations in CD4+ large granular lymphocyte leukemia. Sequencing used immunoSEQ multiplex PCR; TCRdb keeps in-frame clones, though not all of them. The repertoire consists of about 30,000 clones, with roughly three quarters occurring once and the leading ten covering around 2.1%. The sample taken for sequencing was CD4+ T cells from blood buffy coats. Receptors originate from a human donor in good health.

The J gene is TRBJ2-3, the V gene TRBV7-9; possible D gene TRBD2, 6 bases. The V and J ends lost 7 bases and 6 bases respectively, with 17 bases between them. The CDR3 runs 14 residues. Germline V gene sequence: CDR1 SEHNR, CDR2 FQNEAQ (reference sequence). The CDR3 reads CASTPGGIRDTQYF. The DNA of the CDR3 is TGTGCCAGCACCCCCGGGGGTATCCGGGATACGCAGTATTTT. Full variable domain (remainder filled in from reference TRBV7-9 and TRBJ2-3): DTGVSQNPRHKITKRGQNVTFRCDPISEHNRLYWYRQTLGQGPEFLTYFQNEAQLEKSRLLSDRFSAERPKGSFSTLEIQRTEQGDSAMYLCASTPGGIRDTQYFGPGTRLTVL.

This clone was seen only a few times. The chain carries TRBV6-5 and TRBJ2-7; D tentatively fits TRBD1 or TRBD2 (5 bases each). V was shortened by 6 bases and J by 0 bases, with 12 bases between the two germline ends. The CDR3 is 14 amino acids. CDR1 is MNHEY, CDR2 SVGAGI, per germline. CDR3 nucleotide sequence: TGTGCCAGCAGAGGGACGGCCAGCTCCTACGAGCAGTACTTC. The encoded protein is CASRGTASSYEQYF.

The rearrangement uses TRBV9 and TRBJ2-3; perhaps TRBD2 as D (5 bases). Trimming pared 4 bases from V and 5 bases from J, leaving 8 bases between. Germline V gene lookup returns CDR1 SGDLS and CDR2 YYNGEE. The CDR3 consists of 12 residues. The DNA for the CDR3 is TGTGCCAGCAGCTCTCGGGGAGATACGCAGTATTTT. This gives the protein CASSSRGDTQYF.

J is TRBJ1-1 and V is TRBV7-8; 8 bases fit TRBD1. The J segment lost 0 bases and the V segment lost 3 bases, leaving 3 bases of the junction unmatched. From germline, CDR1 is SGHVS and CDR2 FQNEAQ. The CDR3 spans 15 residues. The CDR3 loop is CASSFMGQVNTEAFF. The CDR3, as DNA: TGTGCCAGCAGCTTCATGGGACAGGTGAACACTGAAGCTTTCTTT.

The chain is built from TRBV6-5 and TRBJ2-5; no definite D call. Germline assignment: CDR1 MNHEY and CDR2 SVGAGI. V was cut by 2 bases and J by 5 bases, with 3 bases left in between. The CDR3 is 11 amino acids. DNA of the CDR3: TGTGCCAGCAGTTACGGGGAGACCCAGTACTTC. It encodes CASSYGETQYF.

The genes are TRBV19 and TRBJ1-5; D ambiguous. This CDR3 is built from 16 residues. Per germline, CDR1 LNHDA and CDR2 SQIVND (reference sequence). Trimming cost V 3 bases and J 0 bases, with 12 bases left between them. This CDR3 reads CASSMPSQISNQPQHF. The CDR3 DNA reads as TGTGCCAGTAGTATGCCGTCCCAGATTAGCAATCAGCCCCAGCATTTT.

This clone was observed a handful of times. This rearrangement joins TRBV6-6 to TRBJ1-1, with a possible D match to TRBD1 (5 bases). CDR3 length: 13 residues. Germline CDR1 MNHNY, CDR2 SVGAGI (reference sequence). Trimming removed 6 bases at V and 5 bases at J, with 13 bases between. In DNA, the CDR3 is TGTGCCAGCAGGCCCCCGGGGGAGACTGAAGCTTTCTTT. This sequence encodes CASRPPGETEAFF.

CDR3 sequence (DNA): TGTGCCAGTAGTATGGGAAGGGGCTATGGCTACACCTTC. Translating it yields CASSMGRGYGYTF. The genes are TRBV19 and TRBJ1-2; tentatively, D is TRBD1 (5 bases). V lost 3 bases to trimming and J lost 4 bases, with 9 bases between them. CDR1 LNHDA and CDR2 SQIVND come from the germline V gene (reference sequence). CDR3 length equals 13 residues.

CDR3 sequence: CASAPGEGESNQPQHF. CDR3 nucleotide sequence: TGTGCCAGCGCCCCCGGAGAGGGGGAGAGCAATCAGCCCCAGCATTTT. V gene TRBV21-1 combines with J gene TRBJ1-5; the listed D gene, TRBD1, was not tested against the DNA. TRBV21-1 is an annotated pseudogene. This CDR3 comprises 16 residues.

The V call is TRBV7-2, the J call TRBJ2-7; D remains ambiguous. Germline loops: CDR1 SGHTA, CDR2 FQGNSA. This CDR3 has 14 amino acids. Trimming stripped 0 bases from V and 0 bases from J, with 6 bases between. CDR3 DNA: TGTGCCAGCAGCTTAGCGGTCAACTCCTACGAGCAGTACTTC. Translation gives CASSLAVNSYEQYF.

The chain is built from TRBV5-1 and TRBJ2-5, with 12 bases aligning to TRBD1. Per the germline V gene, CDR1 is SGHRS and CDR2 is YFSETQ. V was pared by 4 bases and J by 5 bases, with 9 bases of the junction left unmatched. The CDR3 runs 16 residues. The CDR3 DNA is TGCGCCAGCAGCCCCGGGACAGGGGGCATGAGGGAGACCCAGTACTTC. It is translated as CASSPGTGGMRETQYF. Filled out from reference TRBV5-1 and TRBJ2-5, the complete variable domain reads KAGVTQTPRYLIKTRGQQVTLSCSPISGHRSVSWYQQTPGQGLQFLFEYFSETQRNKGNFPGRFSGRQFSNSRSEMNVSTLELGDSALYLCASSPGTGGMRETQYFGPGTRLLVL.

The chain employs TRBV21-1 and TRBJ2-1. TRBV21-1 is noted as a pseudogene. The CDR3 contains 12 residues. The CDR3 loop reads CASSITEGEQFF. In nucleotides, the CDR3 is TGTGCCAGCAGCATTACAGAGGGGGAGCAGTTCTTC.

This clone has more than one count but fewer than ten. This chain connects TRBV19 to TRBJ1-2; D perhaps matches TRBD1 (6 bases). Per germline, CDR1 LNHDA and CDR2 SQIVND (reference sequence). This CDR3 region has 13 residues. V lost 5 bases, J lost 4 bases, and 11 bases lay in between. CDR3 sequence: CASSEGGAYGYTF. In DNA form, the CDR3 reads TGTGCCAGTAGTGAGGGGGGGGCCTATGGCTACACCTTC.

The chain carries TRBV4-3 and TRBJ2-1; no reliable D call. Germline V gene data show CDR1 as LGHNA and CDR2 as YSLEER. The CDR3 runs to 16 residues. V lost 1 base, J lost 3 bases, and 13 bases lay in between. CDR3 nucleotides: TGCGCCAGCAGCCAAGGGTCCGGAAGGATCTACAATGAGCAGTTCTTC. Its protein product is CASSQGSGRIYNEQFF.

The chain combines TRBV5-3 with TRBJ1-3; TRBD1 aligns across 10 bases. TRBV5-3 is identified as an open reading frame with a role that is uncertain. The CDR3 consists of 15 residues. The junction had 3 bases not matched to a gene; V was cut back by 4 bases and J by 2 bases. CDR3 nucleotides: TGTGCCAGAAGCCTCGGGACAGGGGCTGGAAACACCATATATTTT. Its protein product is CARSLGTGAGNTIYF.

CDR3 amino acids: CASSLDWMGSSGYTF. The CDR3 DNA is TGTGCCAGCAGCTTAGACTGGATGGGGTCGTCCGGCTACACCTTC. The rearrangement uses TRBV7-2 and TRBJ1-2, with D hard to call. Germline V gene data show CDR1 as SGHTA and CDR2 as FQGNSA. The CDR3 has 15 residues. V lost 1 base and J 8 bases, leaving 17 bases between the germline ends. The complete variable domain, with remaining parts taken from reference TRBV7-2 and TRBJ1-2, reads GAGVSQSPSNKVTEKGKDVELRCDPISGHTALYWYRQSLGQGLEFLIYFQGNSAPDKSGLPSDRFSAERTGGSVSTLTIQRTQQEDSAVYLCASSLDWMGSSGYTFGSGTRLTVV.

The CDR3 loop is CASSLERLTDTQYF. CDR3 nucleotide sequence: TGCGCCAGCAGCTTGGAACGCCTCACAGATACGCAGTATTTT. V usage is TRBV5-1 and J usage is TRBJ2-3; unclear D gene. CDR1 SGHRS and CDR2 YFSETQ come from the germline V gene. The CDR3 is made up of 14 amino acids. Trimming pared 0 bases from V and 2 bases from J, leaving 7 bases between.

The chain combines TRBV5-4 with TRBJ2-3; D might be TRBD2 (5 bases). V gave up 3 bases and J gave up 2 bases, with 10 bases separating them. CDR3 length equals 14 residues. CDR1 is SGHNT and CDR2 is YYREEE in the germline V gene (reference sequence). CDR3 DNA sequence: TGTGCCAGCAGCTCCGAGCGGTTCACAGATACGCAGTATTTT. Translating gives CASSSERFTDTQYF.

The rearrangement joins TRBV30 to TRBJ1-3; the match to TRBD1 covers 9 bases. The junction had 10 bases not matched to a gene; V was cut back by 3 bases and J by 4 bases. The CDR3 runs 16 residues. Germline V CDR1 and CDR2: GTSNPN, SVGIG (reference sequence). This chain's CDR3 is CAWSLSGQGRGNTIYF. CDR3 sequence (DNA): TGTGCCTGGAGCCTGAGCGGACAGGGGAGGGGAAACACCATATATTTT.

The chain links TRBV11-3 to TRBJ1-2; D gene unclear. CDR3 length: 18 amino acids. Trimming left V 2 bases short and J 4 bases short, with 23 bases between. Germline CDR1 is SGHNT and CDR2 is YENEEA. In DNA form, the CDR3 reads TGTGCCAGCAGCTTAAGGGCCGTTGGAGCCGAGACAAGCTATGGCTACACCTTC. Translated: CASSLRAVGAETSYGYTF.

The chain carries TRBV30 and TRBJ2-5; 13 bases fit TRBD2. The CDR3 length is 18 residues. Looked up from germline, CDR1 is GTSNPN and CDR2 is SVGIG (reference sequence). Trimming took 0 bases from V and 4 from J; bases not matched to a gene: 11. CDR3 residues: CAWSVTRTSGRGGETQYF. DNA for the CDR3: TGTGCCTGGAGTGTAACGAGGACTAGCGGGAGAGGCGGAGAGACCCAGTACTTC.

This chain links TRBV19 with TRBJ2-2, with D perhaps TRBD2 (5 bases). Germline loops: CDR1 LNHDA, CDR2 SQIVND (reference sequence). The CDR3 spans 14 residues. V dropped 3 bases and J dropped 1 base, with 6 bases sitting between them. DNA for the CDR3: TGTGCCAGTAGTATCGGGGAGAACACCGGGGAGCTGTTTTTT. The encoded protein is CASSIGENTGELFF.

This clone has more than one count but fewer than ten. The rearrangement joins TRBV14 to TRBJ2-3; tentative D call: TRBD2 (6 bases). V was trimmed by 1 base and J by 4 bases, leaving 12 bases between them. Looked up from germline, CDR1 is SGHDN and CDR2 is FVKESK. This CDR3 has 15 amino acids. CDR3 sequence: CASSQGRESADTQYF. The CDR3 nucleotides are TGTGCCAGCAGCCAAGGCCGGGAGTCAGCAGATACGCAGTATTTT.

For the CDR3, the DNA is TGTGCCAGCACCCCCGGACGGGGAGGAGAGCAGTACTTC. This encodes CASTPGRGGEQYF. The V call is TRBV7-8, the J call TRBJ2-7; TRBD2 might be the D (6 bases). Germline CDR1 SGHVS, CDR2 FQNEAQ. The CDR3 sequence is 13 residues long. Trimming took 7 bases from V and 7 from J, leaving 17 bases between them.

The gene calls are TRBV6-5 and TRBJ2-3, with 14 bases lining up with TRBD2. V shed 4 bases and J 7 bases; nucleotides not matched to a gene: 4. This CDR3 contains 15 residues. Germline-derived CDR1 and CDR2 are MNHEY and SVGAGI. For the CDR3, the DNA is TGTGCCAGCAGTTCGGGACTAGCGGGGGTAAATACGCAGTATTTT. The encoded protein is CASSSGLAGVNTQYF.

A single count supports this clone. This sequence joins TRBV19 and TRBJ1-5, with D uncertain. V gave up 5 bases and J gave up 4 bases, with 6 bases separating them. The CDR3 loop spans 12 amino acids. Germline CDR1 and CDR2: LNHDA and SQIVND (reference sequence). The CDR3 spells CASSAGNQPQHF. The CDR3 DNA reads TGTGCCAGTAGTGCCGGAAATCAGCCCCAGCATTTT.

The DNA for the CDR3 is TGTGCCATCAGCCCTGGACCGCCCGAGGGCACTGAAGCTTTCTTT. This encodes CAISPGPPEGTEAFF. The genes are TRBV10-3 and TRBJ1-1; D not certain. The CDR3 runs to 15 residues. Germline CDR1 ENHRY, CDR2 SYGVKD. Trimming took 6 bases from V and 4 from J, leaving 18 bases between them.